The 19 T cell receptor beta chains given below trace back to one sample, sequenced in a study of T cell clonality in common variable immunodeficiency. Using immunoSEQ multiplex PCR, the repertoire was profiled, and TCRdb retains in-frame clones only, with some absent. The sample includes 25,000 to 30,000 clones, none of them occurring once. Findings and caveats of the study: Reportedly, TCR beta sequences from common variable immunodeficiency showed fewer deletions and N-nucleotide insertions.

These receptors are not linked to any known antigen. The sample consisted of peripheral blood mononuclear cells. These receptors were collected from a human donor with common variable immunodeficiency.

At least ten counts were recorded for this clone. One end of the junction fails to match germline, which may point to a read error. Sequencing ends 3 residues short of the CDR3 end; the germline J gene provides the rest. The chain couples TRBV4-2 to TRBJ2-2; D is unresolved. The CDR3 sequence is 14 residues long. CDR1 is LGHNA, CDR2 YNFKEQ, per germline. The CDR3 reads CASSQEAYPRELFF. The sequenced part of the CDR3 DNA is TGCGCCAGCAGCCAAGAGGCTTACCCCCGGGAG.

Notes on this clone: The read ends 3 residues before the CDR3 terminus; that terminus is restored from the germline J gene. This chain joins TRBV18 and TRBJ2-3, with 9 bases that match TRBD1. The CDR3 is 15 amino acids. Unmatched junction bases numbered 1, after V lost 3 bases and J lost 0 bases. Germline CDR1 KGHSH, CDR2 LQKENI. The covered CDR3 bases are TGTGCCAGCTCACCGGGACAGGGAAGCACAGATACG. Translating gives CASSPGQGSTDT. The whole CDR3 sequence reads CASSPGQGSTDTQYF.

The CDR3 bases that were read are TGTGCCAGCAGTCCCACAGAGGATACG. It specifies CASSPTEDT. The full CDR3 protein reads CASSPTEDTQYF. V usage is TRBV6-2 or TRBV6-3 and J usage is TRBJ2-3; D is undetermined. The missing CDR3 end, 3 residues past where the read stops, is filled in from the germline J gene. Trimming pared 5 bases from V and 6 bases from J, leaving 9 bases between. Germline CDR1 MNHEY, CDR2 SVGEGT. The CDR3 is 12 residues long.

This clone showed up many times. Read coverage stops 3 residues before the CDR3 terminus; the germline J gene supplies the remainder. This chain links TRBV18 with TRBJ1-1, with D unresolved. CDR1 is KGHSH, CDR2 LQKENI, per germline. Trimming removed 0 bases at V and 3 bases at J, with 11 bases between. CDR3 length: 15 amino acids. This chain's CDR3 is CASSPPGRSYTEAFF. The sequenced CDR3 bases are TGTGCCAGCTCACCACCGGGCAGATCTTACACTGAA.

Note on this clone: The read ends 3 residues early relative to the CDR3; the germline J gene fills the gap. The V gene is TRBV7-8, the J gene TRBJ2-2, with D uncertain. V was pared by 0 bases and J by 9 bases, with 5 bases between. This CDR3 has 12 residues. Germline loops: CDR1 SGHVS, CDR2 FQNEAQ. CDR3 sequence reads: CASSLAPRELFF. The sequenced part of the CDR3 DNA is TGTGCCAGCAGCTTAGCTCCTCGGGAG.

This clone was seen a few times. The CDR3 is cut off 3 residues early in the read; its end comes from the germline J gene. The chain recombines TRBV7-9 with TRBJ1-2, with TRBD1 as a possible D gene (5 bases). This CDR3 has 13 residues. V gave up 3 bases and J gave up 4 bases, with 9 bases separating them. The V gene's germline CDR1 is SEHNR and CDR2 FQNEAQ (reference sequence). CDR3 DNA, as far as it was read: TGTGCCAGCAGCTTCCCTGGGGCCTATGGC. Its translation: CASSFPGAYG. The CDR3 in full is CASSFPGAYGYTF.

This clone was counted at least ten times. The read ends 3 residues shy of where the CDR3 ends; the end is completed using the germline J gene. V gene TRBV5-1 combines with J gene TRBJ1-1, with D tentatively TRBD1 (5 bases). V gave up 4 bases and J gave up 3 bases, with 10 bases separating them. This CDR3 is 13 amino acids long. Germline CDR1 reads SGHRS; CDR2 reads YFSETQ. The CDR3 DNA, read in part, is TGCGCCAGCAGCCAGGGCCTTGACACTGAA. The encoded protein is CASSQGLDTE. The whole CDR3 protein reads CASSQGLDTEAFF.

A note on this clone: The read terminates 3 residues before the CDR3 end, so the remaining end is supplied by the germline J gene. This sequence joins TRBV6-2 or TRBV6-3 and TRBJ2-2; D assignment may be TRBD1 or TRBD2 (5 bases each). Between the trimmed V and J ends, which lost 7 bases and 3 bases, there was a span of 12 bases. Germline V gene lookup returns CDR1 MNHEY and CDR2 SVGEGT. The CDR3 sequence is 14 residues long. CDR3 region: CASTNRGDTGELFF. The part of the CDR3 DNA that was read is TGTGCCAGCACCAACCGAGGGGACACCGGGGAG.

This clone occurred a few times. The DNA ends 3 residues before the CDR3 does, and the rest of the CDR3 is filled in from the germline J gene. The rearrangement joins TRBV18 to TRBJ2-1; 13 bases line up with TRBD2. From germline, CDR1 is KGHSH and CDR2 LQKENI. Trimming took 5 bases from V and 5 from J; bases not matched to a gene: 0. The CDR3 spans 14 residues. The CDR3 sequence: CASSGLAGDNEQFF. The DNA read from the CDR3 is TGTGCCAGCTCAGGACTAGCGGGAGACAATGAG.

This clone was counted only a few times. The CDR3 is cut off 3 residues early in the read; its end comes from the germline J gene. The chain links TRBV7-2 to TRBJ1-2; 8 bases map to TRBD1. This CDR3 is built from 15 residues. Germline V gene data show CDR1 as SGHTA and CDR2 as FQGNSA. V dropped 1 base and J dropped 7; count of bases not matched to a gene: 8. CDR3 DNA, as far as it was read: TGTGCCAGCAGCTTAGTCATTGGACAGGGCGTTGGC. Encoded protein: CASSLVIGQGVG. The CDR3 as a whole reads CASSLVIGQGVGYTF.

This clone came up many times. The read ends 3 residues shy of where the CDR3 ends; the end is completed using the germline J gene. The chain recombines TRBV20-1 with TRBJ2-3, with 9 bases lining up with TRBD1. The CDR3 contains 15 residues. The V segment lost 5 bases and the J segment 3 bases; nucleotides outside the gene matches: 9. Germline V lookup: CDR1 DFQATT, CDR2 SNEGSKA (reference sequence). The CDR3 bases that were read are TGCAGTGCTGTTGATCGGGGACAGGGAACAGATACG. Protein sequence: CSAVDRGQGTDT. The complete CDR3 reads CSAVDRGQGTDTQYF.

This clone has a handful of counts. The sequenced fragment ends 3 residues before the CDR3 boundary, so the rest is inferred from the germline J gene. The chain links TRBV7-9 to TRBJ2-1; TRBD1 matches at 9 bases. With V trimmed by 6 bases and J by 4 bases, 7 bases remained unmatched. This CDR3 is built from 15 residues. The V gene's germline CDR1 is SEHNR and CDR2 FQNEAQ (reference sequence). Here the CDR3 reads CASRPGTGTYNEQFF. Partial CDR3 DNA: TGTGCCAGCAGACCCGGGACAGGGACTTACAATGAG.

This clone was picked up a small number of times. The CDR3 end lies 3 residues beyond the end of the read and is filled in from the germline J gene. The chain carries TRBV19 and TRBJ1-2; D is unresolved. Per the germline V gene, CDR1 is LNHDA and CDR2 is SQIVND (reference sequence). V lost 5 bases and J 4 bases, leaving 20 bases between the germline ends. The CDR3 loop spans 16 amino acids. The DNA read from the CDR3 is TGTGCCAGTAGTCCTTGGACTCCTTCGGGCCTCTATGGC. Translation: CASSPWTPSGLYG. The whole CDR3 sequence is CASSPWTPSGLYGYTF.

There are a few counts of this clone. The CDR3 bases that were read are TGTGCCAGTAGTAACAGACGGTCCTACGAG. Its translation: CASSNRRSYE. The entire CDR3 sequence reads CASSNRRSYEQYF. The rearrangement uses TRBV19 and TRBJ2-7; D not resolved. The read is 3 residues too short to cover the CDR3 end, so that end is filled in from the germline J gene. V shed 4 bases and J shed 1 base, with 8 bases lying between them. Germline CDR1 is LNHDA and CDR2 is SQIVND (reference sequence). The length of the CDR3 is 13 residues.

The sample holds a few counts of this clone. Read sequence stops 3 residues before the CDR3 end, and the germline J gene provides the missing end. This chain joins TRBV6-2 or TRBV6-3 and TRBJ1-6; no clear D gene. Trimming stripped 5 bases from V and 5 bases from J, with 16 bases between. The CDR3 is 16 residues long. Germline V CDR1 and CDR2: MNHEY, SVGEGT. Incomplete CDR3 DNA: TGTGCCAGCAGTCTCCCCGTTCAGCGCGATAATTCACCC. This encodes CASSLPVQRDNSP. The whole CDR3 sequence reads CASSLPVQRDNSPLHF.

This clone occurred a few times. Sequencing ends 3 residues short of the CDR3 end; the germline J gene provides the rest. The chain employs TRBV7-2 and TRBJ1-2; TRBD1 matches 8 bases. CDR3 length: 15 residues. From germline, CDR1 is SGHTA and CDR2 FQGNSA. J lost 6 bases, V lost 3 bases, and 9 bases had no gene match. Incomplete CDR3 DNA: TGTGCCAGCAGCTTTTTTTCAGGACAGGGTGATGGC. This encodes CASSFFSGQGDG. The whole CDR3 sequence is CASSFFSGQGDGYTF.

This clone was counted many times. The CDR3 end lies 3 residues beyond the end of the read and is filled in from the germline J gene. The chain combines TRBV6-1 with TRBJ2-3, with no clear D. Trimming removed 2 bases at V and 7 bases at J, with 13 bases between. This CDR3 has 14 residues. CDR1 is MNHNS and CDR2 is SASEGT in the germline V gene. This CDR3 reads CASSELNKGHTQYF. The DNA read from the CDR3 is TGTGCCAGCAGTGAATTAAACAAGGGCCATACG.

As concerns this clone: The read comes to an end 3 residues before the CDR3 does, leaving the germline J gene to fill in the end. V is TRBV5-1 and J is TRBJ2-5; tentative D call: TRBD2 (5 bases). The CDR3 loop spans 15 amino acids. Germline CDR1 is SGHRS and CDR2 is YFSETQ. Deletions cut 4 bases from V and 5 bases from J, with 18 bases between. The CDR3 bases that were read are TGCGCCAGCAGCCCCCGGACTGCCCTCGGGGAGACC. This codes for CASSPRTALGET. The whole CDR3 sequence reads CASSPRTALGETQYF. Based on the CDR3 plus reference TRBV5-1 and TRBJ2-5, the full variable domain is KAGVTQTPRYLIKTRGQQVTLSCSPISGHRSVSWYQQTPGQGLQFLFEYFSETQRNKGNFPGRFSGRQFSNSRSEMNVSTLELGDSALYLCASSPRTALGETQYFGPGTRLLVL.

In the case of this clone: The CDR3 goes on 3 residues after the read ends, and that part is filled in from the germline J gene. This chain joins TRBV5-1 and TRBJ2-7; tentative D call: TRBD1 (6 bases). Deletions cut 4 bases from V and 3 bases from J, with 14 bases between. Looked up from germline, CDR1 is SGHRS and CDR2 is YFSETQ. The CDR3 extends over 14 amino acids. The DNA read from the CDR3 is TGCGCCAGCAGCGGTGGACAGCTTGTCTACGAG. This gives the protein CASSGGQLVYE. The whole CDR3 is CASSGGQLVYEQYF.